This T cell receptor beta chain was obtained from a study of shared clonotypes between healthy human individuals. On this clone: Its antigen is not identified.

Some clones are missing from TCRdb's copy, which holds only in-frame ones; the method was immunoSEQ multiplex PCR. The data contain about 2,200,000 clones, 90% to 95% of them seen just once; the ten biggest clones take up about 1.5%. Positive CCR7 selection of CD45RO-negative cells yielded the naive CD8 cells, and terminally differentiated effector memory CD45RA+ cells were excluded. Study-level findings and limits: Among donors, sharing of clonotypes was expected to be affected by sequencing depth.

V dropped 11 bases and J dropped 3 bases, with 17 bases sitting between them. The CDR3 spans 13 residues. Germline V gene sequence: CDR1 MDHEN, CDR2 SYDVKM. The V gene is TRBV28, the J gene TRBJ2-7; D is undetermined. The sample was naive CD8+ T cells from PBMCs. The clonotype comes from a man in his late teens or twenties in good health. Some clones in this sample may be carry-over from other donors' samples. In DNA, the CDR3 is TGTGCCCACCGGGCGGCTAGGTACTACGAGCAGTACTTC. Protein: CAHRAARYYEQYF.